This T cell receptor (beta chain) was profiled in a study of regulatory T cells in long-lasting Graves disease (dated by TCRdb to about 2021). Context from the whole study: Antithyroid drugs had been taken for less than 3 months by newly diagnosed Graves' disease patients. The study was conducted in China and was registered as a clinical trial. This study used TCR sequencing and RNA sequencing of peripheral blood to compare persistent Graves' disease patients against newly diagnosed Graves' disease patients. A total of roughly 33 samples were covered by TCR sequencing, comprising approximately 13 persistent and approximately 20 newly diagnosed Graves' disease patients. General study outcomes and caveats: Sequencing and analysis were limited to the TCR beta chain. A larger number of public clonotypes was shared among persistent patients (fewer than 3,000) than among newly diagnosed patients (around 870). Persistent Graves' disease patients showed lower TCR Shannon entropy and fewer highly expanded clones than newly diagnosed patients, suggesting clonal expansion. Peripheral blood alone was examined, since thyroid tissue, which constituted the primary lesion, could not be accessed. As a limitation, the authors acknowledged that the small sample size may reduce accuracy.

Per the publication, the time point label means: newly diagnosed GD, antithyroid drugs for less than 3 months. RNA was extracted from PBMCs in TRIzol for both TCR sequencing and RNA sequencing. Graves' disease was diagnosed according to American Thyroid Association guidelines. The patients came from an endocrinology department in Xi'an, China. From each patient, about 9 milliliters of peripheral blood was collected into an EDTA anticoagulant tube. Ficoll Paque Plus density gradient separation was used to isolate PBMCs, and no additional T cell sorting was done. RNA quality was checked with an Agilent 2100 Bioanalyzer and agarose gel, and concentration with a NanoDrop 2000. Receptor amplification or capture employed multiplex PCR. This sample was sequenced with an Illumina HiSeq 4000. TCR beta libraries were built with iRepertoire HTBI primers and Arm-PCR amplification of CDR3 regions. Gel purification was performed on PCR products prior to sequencing. The authors processed their data as follows. Gene usage analysis of CDR3 amino acid clonotypes relied on the roughly 60 TRBV and more than twelve TRBJ segments identified across samples. Filtered high-quality paired reads were merged into contigs using COPE and FqMerger. BLAST was used to align contigs to the IMGT TRBV, TRBD and TRBJ reference genes, and CDR3 was defined following IMGT. Any clonotype with a frequency above 0.1% was counted as a highly expanded clone. Repertoire diversity was measured by Shannon entropy, and V-J evenness by the Gini coefficient. Public clonotypes were defined as clonotypes shared by more than one individual. TCRdb itself trimmed the public reads at Q25 with fastp, ran MiXCR and retained productive beta chains. Identical CDR3 protein sequences are pooled into one entry, listed with their most common genes and DNA. TCRdb assigned the V and J calls; the authors' analysis was not used. This sample is represented by 620,000 or so distinct CDR3 sequences; approximately 15% of them were singletons. About 20% of the sample lies in the top ten.

This clonotype was detected many times. The clone's antigen remains unknown. No base quality values were provided; no much bigger clone lies one nucleotide off. This sample was also put to use in a study of T cells in Graves' hyperthyroidism and ophthalmopathy. As the second publication notes: Graves' hyperthyroidism was defined as stable when no progression to ophthalmopathy occurred over 18 months of follow-up. Hyperthyroidism patients were aged 18 to 65 years and newly diagnosed, with disease duration of less than 2 months. Any patient with an uncontrolled infection, another autoimmune disease, pregnancy or lactation was excluded. Clinical symptoms, serum thyroxine and TRAb, thyroid ultrasound, and orbital computed tomography formed the basis for the diagnoses. A first-round RT-PCR of the TCR CDR3 used the HTBI primer set with the Qiagen OneStep RT-PCR kit. Most expanded thyroid clonotypes (frequency above 0.001) were also detected in blood, suggesting blood repertoires may reflect thyroid immune responses. Ophthalmopathy was separated from stable hyperthyroidism by a 13 V-J signature model, with around 90% sensitivity and 81% to 82% specificity obtained in cross-validation and 80%/75% obtained in testing. In validation, the model predicted progression to ophthalmopathy a median of approximately 6.6 months before onset, with approximately 71% sensitivity and roughly 72% specificity. To identify TCR V-J signatures that set the groups apart, the researchers used a discovery cohort of 90 to 100 patients, made up of 40 to 45 with Graves' ophthalmopathy and about 60 with stable Graves' hyperthyroidism. Prospective prediction of ophthalmopathy was tested in an independent validation cohort of 18 to 20 hyperthyroidism patients and 17 patients who later progressed to ophthalmopathy. The roughly 100 discovery patients were randomly divided into training and test sets at a 7:3 ratio. The study also compared thyroid tissue and blood T-cell repertoires from several Graves' hyperthyroidism patients. Following sampling, methimazole starting at 30 mg daily was given to hyperthyroidism patients, and high-dose intravenous methylprednisolone was given to ophthalmopathy patients. Libraries were constructed in a second round of multiplex PCR, after which size selection and purification were performed. The libraries were sequenced on an Illumina HiSeq2000 using paired-end 100 bp reads. SOAPnuke was used to process the raw data, throwing out any read that contained adapters or uncalled bases, had a mean Phred below 15, or lacked an exact constant-primer or identifier match. High-quality paired reads were merged using COPE v1.2.5, and each unique nucleotide sequence was defined as a clonotype. MiTCR v1.1 was used to align the clonotypes against IMGT TRBV, TRBD and TRBJ reference segments. Only V-J combinations with frequency above 0.0001, covering about 99% of repertoires, were analysed. A TCS score was defined as the ratio between F50 (clonal expansion) and ExV (chaos), using BLOSUM62-based TCRdist between CDR3 peptides within each V-J. Welch's t-statistics and random forest reduced 500 to 650 V-J features to about 13, which were used in a naive Bayes classifier (R e1071). Sample size was not statistically predetermined, and blinding of investigators to group allocation was not performed. TCR Vbeta CDR3 sequencing of 130 to 150 peripheral blood samples (fewer than 45 ophthalmopathy, around 80 hyperthyroidism and roughly 17 progressor patients) is reported in the paper.

This material consisted of peripheral blood mononuclear cells (PBMCs), taken at new diagnosis, from a patient treated with antithyroid drugs. The receptor comes from a woman aged 25-40 years with Graves disease. Donor details come from another sample of the same person, matched by shared clones.

The CDR3 has the sequence CASSLRDRVGNEQFF. The DNA sequence is given as TGTGCCAGCAGCTTACGGGACAGGGTTGGCAATGAGCAGTTCTTC. The chain is assembled from TRBV7-9 and TRBJ2-1, with 9 central nucleotides matching TRBD1. The germline V gene (reference sequence) supplies CDR1 SEHNR and CDR2 FQNEAQ. The CDR3 spans 15 residues, from the cysteine through the phenylalanine. Just the 45-base CDR3 DNA is kept, in frame starting at base 1. Germline trimming amounts to 2 bases on V and 6 bases on J, with 5 as the count of junction bases outside the gene matches.